Sequencing of this TCR beta chain was carried out in a study of glioma-infiltrating T cells (dated by TCRdb to 2016 to 2018). As for the study more broadly: TCR alpha- and beta-chain repertoires were sequenced from glioma tissue, non-neoplastic brain tissue and matched peripheral blood mononuclear cells. Each tissue-infiltrating repertoire was compared with the same patient's peripheral blood repertoire to measure divergence between tissue and blood T-cell populations. The paired cohort comprised three low-grade glioma patients, 8 or 9 primary glioblastoma patients and three non-glioma patients contributing non-neoplastic brain tissue.

TCR alpha and beta CDR3 regions were amplified with the iRepertoire nested amplicon-rescue multiplex PCR (arm-PCR) platform from RNA. The input for one-step reverse transcription and amplification was about 100-450 ng of tissue mRNA or PBMC total RNA. Following bead purification, Illumina adapters were added by a secondary multiplex PCR, and libraries between 200 and 400 bp were gel-purified. The libraries contained internal 6-nucleotide barcodes that were used for demultiplexing. Sequencing of the libraries was done on an Illumina MiSeq using 2x220 or 2x250 nucleotide paired-end reads. Turning to the authors' computational methods: Paired reads were merged with FLASH 1.2.11 and aligned to the GRCh37 human genome with BWA-MEM before extracting TRA and TRB reads. V and J assignment used an IMGT-derived reference of cassette sequences and CDR3 motifs that included pseudogenes. Three-frame translation of reads was performed, and productive CDR3s were defined as those with a C...FGXG motif and no stop codons. Clonotypes were defined as unique combinations of V-J cassette pair and CDR3 amino acid sequence. Reads were filtered by Hamming distance, thresholded by each sample's sequence error rate in mapped regions. TCRdb passed the public sequencing reads through fastp at Q25 and MiXCR, retaining productive beta sequences. Each entry is one CDR3 protein sequence, shown with its most common DNA and genes. The V and J calls shown here were made by TCRdb, not taken from the authors' results. In all, the sample holds 150,000 to 200,000 distinct CDR3 sequences, and over 25% of those were seen once. 20% to 25% of the sample lies in the top ten.

About this clonotype: Its antigen is currently not known. The record has no base qualities; no much larger clone is one base away.

What the study reported, not specific to this receptor: VJ-independent divergence between tissue and blood was lower than expected in non-neoplastic patients but higher than expected in all gliomas, particularly low-grade gliomas. Very few CDR3 sequences were shared between tissue and blood, attributed to high CDR3 diversity and limited sampling. Small numbers underpinned the group comparisons: under ten glioblastoma patients, three low-grade glioma patients and three non-neoplastic patients.

The receptor was isolated from a human donor with low-grade glioma or glioblastoma, undergoing nonglioma brain surgery, or in good health (not recorded which). Sequenced: glioma tissue, nonneoplastic brain tissue, or PBMCs (not recorded which).

The CDR3 loop reads CASSRTSEETQYF. The DNA is as follows: TGCGCCAGCAGCCGGACTAGCGAAGAGACCCAGTACTTC. The chain is made from TRBV5-1 and TRBJ2-5, with 9 bases matching TRBD2. CDR1 SGHRS and CDR2 YFSETQ are derived from the germline V gene. Clipping removes 4 bases from V and 3 bases from J, with 1 as the unmatched junction base count. The CDR3, from cysteine to phenylalanine, totals 13 residues. Only the CDR3 region is kept as DNA, spanning 39 bases read in frame from base 1.